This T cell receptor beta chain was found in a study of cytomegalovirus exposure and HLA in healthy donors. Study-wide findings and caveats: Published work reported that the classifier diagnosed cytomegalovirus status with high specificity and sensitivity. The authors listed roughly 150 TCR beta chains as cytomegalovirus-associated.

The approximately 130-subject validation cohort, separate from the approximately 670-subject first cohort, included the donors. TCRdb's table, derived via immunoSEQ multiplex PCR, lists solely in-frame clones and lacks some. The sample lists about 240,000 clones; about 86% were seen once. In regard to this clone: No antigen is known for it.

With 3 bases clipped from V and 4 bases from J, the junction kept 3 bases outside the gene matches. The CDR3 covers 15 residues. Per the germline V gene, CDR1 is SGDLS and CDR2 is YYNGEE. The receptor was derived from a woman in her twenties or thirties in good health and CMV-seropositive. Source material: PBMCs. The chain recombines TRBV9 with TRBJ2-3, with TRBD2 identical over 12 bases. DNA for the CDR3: TGTGCCAGCAGCGCGACTAGCGGGAGTTCAGATACGCAGTATTTT. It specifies CASSATSGSSDTQYF.